These T cell receptor beta chains were read from a single sample in a study of post-analysis software for immune sequencing data. Each CDR3 protein gets one entry after TCRdb re-called the PCR reads with MiXCR. Among hundreds of thousands of distinct CDR3 sequences, 44% were seen once, and the ten largest hold more than 1.5%. Sequencing used blood. The receptors were sampled from a girl between 5 and 17 years old with multiple sclerosis. Each CDR3 is given with its conserved first and last residue. A D gene is named only where the DNA matches it firmly. Clone size is stated in some rows and not others, as once, few, many or a class when expanded.

cdr3_length	j_call	d_call	v_call	clone_size	cdr3_aa	cdr3_nt
15	TRBJ2-3	TRBD1	TRBV6-4	NA	CASSDSDRGTDTQYF	TGTGCCAGCAGTGACTCGGACAGGGGCACAGATACGCAGTATTTT
11	TRBJ1-2	NA	TRBV12-3/TRBV12-4	NA	CASWGLYGYTF	TGTGCCAGCTGGGGGCTCTATGGCTACACCTTC
15	TRBJ2-3	NA	TRBV27	NA	CASSLRGWVTDTQYF	TGTGCCAGCAGTTTAAGGGGCTGGGTCACAGATACGCAGTATTTT
13	TRBJ2-7	NA	TRBV12-3/TRBV12-4	NA	CASSLTRRYEQYF	TGTGCCAGCAGTTTAACACGCCGTTACGAGCAGTACTTC
13	TRBJ2-3	TRBD2	TRBV10-3	NA	CAASGTSGDTQYF	TGTGCCGCTTCCGGGACTAGCGGAGATACGCAGTATTTT
14	TRBJ2-3	NA	TRBV5-1	few	CASVLASGTDTQYF	TGCGCCAGCGTATTGGCTAGCGGCACAGATACGCAGTATTTT
14	TRBJ1-4	NA	TRBV15	NA	CATSRDVGNEKLFF	TGTGCCACCAGCAGAGATGTCGGTAATGAAAAACTGTTTTTT
13	TRBJ2-7	NA	TRBV6-5	NA	CASSFAGGYEQYF	TGTGCCAGCAGTTTTGCAGGGGGGTACGAGCAGTACTTC
13	TRBJ2-3	NA	TRBV29-1	once	CSGLRGSRDTQYF	TGCAGCGGGCTCAGGGGAAGTAGGGATACGCAGTATTTT
14	TRBJ1-4	NA	TRBV7-2	NA	CTSSLEVVGEKLFF	TGTACCAGCAGCTTAGAGGTTGTGGGTGAAAAACTGTTTTTT
16	TRBJ2-7	TRBD1	TRBV4-1	few	CASSLVSGQGAYEQYF	TGCGCCAGCAGCTTAGTTTCGGGACAGGGGGCCTACGAGCAGTACTTC
15	TRBJ2-1	TRBD1	TRBV3-1	NA	CASTGTGGPYNEQFF	TGTGCCAGCACCGGGACAGGGGGCCCATACAATGAGCAGTTCTTC
12	TRBJ2-5	NA	TRBV20-1	NA	CSARTLQETQYF	TGCAGTGCTAGAACTTTACAAGAGACCCAGTACTTC
14	TRBJ1-1	TRBD1	TRBV2	NA	CASSERTGGAEAFF	TGTGCCAGCAGTGAAAGGACAGGGGGGGCTGAAGCTTTCTTT
13	TRBJ2-7	TRBD1	TRBV20-1	NA	CSAGQGALSEQYF	TGCAGTGCTGGACAGGGGGCACTTTCCGAGCAGTACTTC
15	TRBJ2-1	TRBD1	TRBV24-1	NA	CATSRTGQRHNEQFF	TGTGCCACCAGTCGGACAGGTCAGAGGCACAATGAGCAGTTCTTC
16	TRBJ2-7	NA	TRBV7-2	NA	CASSAPGASRDYEQYF	TGTGCCAGCAGCGCTCCCGGGGCAAGTAGGGACTACGAGCAGTACTTC
17	TRBJ1-1	NA	TRBV10-3	NA	CAISDISGTTLRDEAFF	TGTGCCATCAGTGATATATCCGGGACGACCCTTCGCGATGAAGCTTTCTTT
14	TRBJ2-2	NA	TRBV7-2	NA	CASSLTWGTGELVF	TGTGCCAGCAGCCTTACGTGGGGCACCGGGGAGCTGGTTTTT
13	TRBJ2-2	NA	TRBV7-6	NA	CARSPTSTGELFF	TGTGCCCGCAGCCCGACGAGTACCGGGGAGCTGTTTTTT
15	TRBJ2-1	TRBD1	TRBV9	few	CASSVAQGAYNEQFF	TGTGCCAGCAGCGTAGCACAGGGGGCGTACAATGAGCAGTTCTTC
14	TRBJ2-5	NA	TRBV18	NA	CASSPGEQLGTQYF	TGTGCCAGCTCACCCGGAGAACAGTTGGGGACCCAGTACTTC
13	TRBJ2-7	TRBD1	TRBV6-6	NA	CASIGTEFYEQYF	TGTGCCAGCATTGGGACAGAGTTCTACGAGCAGTACTTC
17	TRBJ2-3	NA	TRBV10-3	few	CAISESAGTQGPDTQYF	TGTGCCATCAGTGAGTCTGCCGGGACTCAAGGACCAGATACGCAGTATTTT
10	TRBJ2-7	NA	TRBV6-2/TRBV6-3	NA	CAVGSYEQYF	TGTGCCGTGGGGAGCTACGAGCAGTACTTC
13	TRBJ2-2	TRBD2	TRBV12-5	NA	CASDGTSAEELFF	TGTGCTAGTGACGGGACTAGCGCCGAGGAGCTGTTTTTT
15	TRBJ1-2	NA	TRBV29-1	few	CSVEDRAGLTYGYTF	TGCAGCGTTGAAGATCGCGCAGGGTTAACCTATGGCTACACCTTC
15	TRBJ2-5	TRBD2	TRBV20-1	few	CSARESGRESETQYF	TGCAGTGCTAGAGAAAGCGGGCGGGAGTCAGAGACCCAGTACTTC
11	TRBJ2-7	NA	TRBV12-3/TRBV12-4	few	CASSQKQEQYF	TGTGCCAGCAGTCAAAAACAGGAGCAGTACTTC
13	TRBJ2-1	TRBD2	TRBV5-5	NA	CASSLGPSGWQFF	TGTGCCAGCAGCTTGGGTCCTAGCGGGTGGCAGTTCTTC
11	TRBJ1-1	NA	TRBV29-1	NA	CLGAVGTEAFF	TGCTTGGGGGCAGTCGGAACTGAAGCTTTCTTT
16	TRBJ2-1	TRBD2	TRBV4-2	NA	CASSQVLAGAFNEQFF	TGTGCCAGCAGCCAGGTCCTAGCGGGAGCCTTCAATGAGCAGTTCTTC
17	TRBJ1-1	TRBD1	TRBV5-1	NA	CASSFRTGGNTYTEAFF	TGCGCCAGCAGCTTCAGGACAGGGGGCAATACGTACACTGAAGCTTTCTTT
18	TRBJ1-1	NA	TRBV4-1	NA	CASSGSPNPRGSNTEAFF	TGCGCCAGCAGTGGGAGTCCTAACCCTAGGGGGTCGAACACTGAAGCTTTCTTT
16	TRBJ2-5	TRBD1	TRBV5-1	NA	CASSRGQAFESNEQYF	TGCGCCAGCAGCCGCGGACAGGCCTTCGAAAGCAATGAGCAGTACTTC
15	TRBJ1-5	TRBD1	TRBV27	NA	CASSYGQGVNQPQHF	TGTGCCAGCAGTTACGGACAGGGGGTGAATCAGCCCCAGCATTTT
14	TRBJ2-5	NA	TRBV4-1	NA	CASSQDRQQETQYF	TGCGCCAGCAGCCAAGATAGACAGCAAGAGACCCAGTACTTC
14	TRBJ2-7	NA	TRBV5-1	few	CASSLATSPHEQYF	TGCGCCAGCAGCTTGGCAACTAGCCCCCACGAGCAGTACTTC
14	TRBJ1-1	NA	TRBV10-3	NA	CAISEGSMNTEAFF	TGTGCCATCAGTGAAGGGAGCATGAACACTGAAGCTTTCTTT
15	TRBJ1-2	NA	TRBV18	NA	CASSPPIGRNYGYTF	TGTGCCAGCTCACCTCCCATTGGGAGGAACTATGGCTACACCTTC
18	TRBJ1-2	NA	TRBV4-1	NA	CASSQDREARPANYGYTF	TGCGCCAGCAGCCAAGATCGGGAGGCACGGCCAGCTAACTATGGCTACACCTTC
19	TRBJ2-4	TRBD2	TRBV3-1	few	CASSRATSGRVGAKNIQYF	TGTGCCAGCAGCCGCGCGACTAGCGGGAGGGTAGGCGCCAAAAACATTCAGTACTTC
15	TRBJ2-3	NA	TRBV7-8	NA	CASSFPGATEDTQYF	TGTGCCAGCAGCTTCCCCGGGGCGACGGAAGATACGCAGTATTTT
15	TRBJ2-7	NA	TRBV11-2	NA	CASSHSGTGNYEQYF	TGTGCCAGCAGCCACTCCGGGACTGGAAACTACGAGCAGTACTTC
13	TRBJ1-5	NA	TRBV12-3/TRBV12-4	NA	CASSSGLNQPQLF	TGTGCCAGCAGTTCAGGGCTCAACCAGCCCCAGCTTTTT
12	TRBJ2-5	NA	TRBV5-4	NA	CASTVDQETQYF	TGTGCCAGCACAGTGGACCAAGAGACCCAGTACTTC
14	TRBJ2-1	NA	TRBV7-9	NA	CASQGARFYNGQFF	TGTGCCAGCCAAGGCGCGAGGTTTTACAATGGGCAGTTCTTC
16	TRBJ2-6	NA	TRBV12-3/TRBV12-4	NA	CASSLFGNSGANVRTF	TGTGCCAGCAGTTTGTTCGGGAACTCTGGGGCCAACGTCCGGACTTTC
15	TRBJ2-7	NA	TRBV5-1	NA	CASSLELTSSYEQYF	TGCGCCAGCAGCTTGGAACTTACGAGCTCCTACGAGCAGTACTTC
17	TRBJ2-6	NA	TRBV28	NA	CASSPGLPSSGANVLTF	TGTGCCAGCAGCCCAGGGCTCCCCAGCTCTGGGGCCAACGTCCTGACTTTC
13	TRBJ1-4	NA	TRBV20-1	few	CSASGPGGEKLFF	TGCAGTGCTAGTGGCCCAGGAGGTGAAAAACTGTTTTTT
16	TRBJ2-3	TRBD2	TRBV12-3/TRBV12-4	few	CASIPGLADRTDTQYF	TGTGCCAGCATACCGGGACTAGCGGACCGCACAGATACGCAGTATTTT
18	TRBJ2-1	TRBD2	TRBV5-6	NA	CASSITGGLTSGRSEQFF	TGTGCCAGCAGCATAACAGGGGGTCTAACTAGCGGGAGGAGTGAGCAGTTCTTC
15	TRBJ1-1	TRBD1	TRBV7-3	once	CASSAGQGGSGGAFF	TGTGCCAGCAGCGCGGGACAGGGGGGCAGCGGGGGAGCTTTCTTT
18	TRBJ2-7	TRBD1	TRBV6-1	once	CASRTNLLGTNRGYEQYF	TGTGCCAGCAGGACGAACCTTCTCGGAACCAACAGGGGGTACGAGCAGTACTTC
13	TRBJ2-5	NA	TRBV5-1	NA	CASSRSAQETQYF	TGCGCCAGCAGCAGGTCAGCTCAAGAGACCCAGTACTTC
16	TRBJ2-5	TRBD1	TRBV2	NA	CASSASSGQHQETQYF	TGTGCCAGCAGTGCGTCATCGGGACAGCATCAAGAGACCCAGTACTTC
15	TRBJ2-5	NA	TRBV12-3/TRBV12-4	NA	CASSQSTGTVETQYF	TGTGCCAGCAGTCAATCTACCGGGACGGTAGAGACCCAGTACTTC
15	TRBJ1-1	NA	TRBV11-1	NA	CASSLESGGWTEAFF	TGTGCCAGCAGCTTGGAGAGCGGGGGGTGGACTGAAGCTTTCTTT
15	TRBJ2-5	NA	TRBV7-9	NA	CASSLRDAAGETQYF	TGTGCCAGCAGCTTGAGGGACGCCGCCGGGGAGACCCAGTACTTC